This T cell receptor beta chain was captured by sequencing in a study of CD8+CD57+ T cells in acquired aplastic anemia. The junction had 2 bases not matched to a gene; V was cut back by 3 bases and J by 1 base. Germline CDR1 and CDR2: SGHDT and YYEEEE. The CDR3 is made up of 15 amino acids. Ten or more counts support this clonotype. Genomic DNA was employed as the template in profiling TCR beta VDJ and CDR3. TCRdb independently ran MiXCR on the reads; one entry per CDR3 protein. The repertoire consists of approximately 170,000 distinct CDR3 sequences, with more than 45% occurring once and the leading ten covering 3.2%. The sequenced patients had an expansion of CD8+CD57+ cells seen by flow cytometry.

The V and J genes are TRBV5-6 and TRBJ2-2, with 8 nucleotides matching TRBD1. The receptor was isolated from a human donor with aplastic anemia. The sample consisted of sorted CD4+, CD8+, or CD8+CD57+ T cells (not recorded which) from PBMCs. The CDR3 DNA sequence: TGTGCCAGCAGCTCCGGGACAGGGAACACCGGGGAGCTGTTTTTT. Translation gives CASSSGTGNTGELFF.